This T cell receptor beta chain emerged from a study of shared T cell receptors in the human thymus. Germline CDR1 reads LGHNA; CDR2 reads YNFKEQ. J was trimmed by 2 bases and V by 1 base; bases with no gene match: 10. The CDR3 has 17 amino acids. Assay used: immunoSEQ multiplex PCR; TCRdb lists only in-frame clones, some missing. The data show some 700,000 clones, with roughly 88% seen just once and approximately 0.01% held by the top ten. These data are also associated with another study on human thymus T cells. Per that study: The donors were infants in Finland with congenital heart defects, otherwise immunologically healthy. Corrective heart surgery yielded resections, and these provided the thymus tissue. Thymic and blood repertoires appeared to show biased V and J gene usage. Highly overlapping thymic repertoires among unrelated individuals were reported in related research.

The sequence was collected from a boy less than two years old with a congenital heart defect. The chain links TRBV4-2 to TRBJ2-7; 8 bases are shared with TRBD1. Specimen: thymocytes. The CDR3 protein is CASSQAGDRGITYEQYF. DNA for the CDR3: TGTGCCAGCAGCCAAGCCGGCGACAGGGGAATAACCTACGAGCAGTACTTC.